A selection of T cell receptor beta chains follows, all from one sample in a study of human T cells and chemical hapten exposure. TCRdb called the RACE reads again in MiXCR, with one record for every CDR3 protein. The sample lists over 70,000 distinct CDR3 sequences, approximately 10% occurring once. The sequencing here drew on whole blood, taken in connection with sensitization to the hapten diphenylcyclopropenone (DPC). These receptor sequences come from a man between 18 and 35 years old with alopecia areata. Some clones in this sample may be carry-over from other donors' samples. Both conserved end residues are part of each CDR3. The order of the fields is J gene, clone size, D gene, V gene, CDR3 DNA, CDR3 protein. A D gene is named only where the DNA matches it firmly. Part of the rows lack a size; the others show once, few, many or a class for expanded clones.

J: TRBJ2-5
size: once
D: TRBD1
V: TRBV28
DNA: TGTGCCAGCAGTTATACAGGGGCTGGAGAGACCCAGTACTTC
CDR3: CASSYTGAGETQYF

J: TRBJ2-3
size: -
D: -
V: TRBV4-3
DNA: TGCGCCAGCAGCCAAATGACGGGATTCACAGATACGCAGTATTTT
CDR3: CASSQMTGFTDTQYF

J: TRBJ2-7
size: -
D: TRBD1
V: TRBV12-3/TRBV12-4
DNA: TGTGCCAGCAGTTTTCCATCGACAGGGGGCACGTACGAGCAGTACTTC
CDR3: CASSFPSTGGTYEQYF

J: TRBJ2-7
size: many
D: -
V: TRBV7-3
DNA: TGTGCCGTCCCCCGGGGCTTAAGCTACGAGCAGTACTTC
CDR3: CAVPRGLSYEQYF

J: TRBJ2-2
size: few
D: -
V: TRBV7-2
DNA: TGTGCCAGCAGCCTCCGGACAGTCTCGAACACCGGGGAGCTGTTTTTT
CDR3: CASSLRTVSNTGELFF

J: TRBJ2-5
size: -
D: -
V: TRBV6-2/TRBV6-3
DNA: TGTGCCAGCAACCGGCTAGAACAAGAGACCCAGTACTTC
CDR3: CASNRLEQETQYF

J: TRBJ1-6
size: many
D: TRBD1
V: TRBV11-2
DNA: TGTGCCAGCAGCCGGCCGGGACAGGCCCAACCCCTCCACTTT
CDR3: CASSRPGQAQPLHF

J: TRBJ1-6
size: -
D: -
V: TRBV5-4
DNA: TGTGCCAGCAGCTCCTGGGAGGTCGGGAATTCACCCCTCCACTTT
CDR3: CASSSWEVGNSPLHF

J: TRBJ1-1
size: few
D: -
V: TRBV18
DNA: TGTGCCAGCTCACACGATCCCTCGCGGCAGCACACTGAAGCTTTCTTT
CDR3: CASSHDPSRQHTEAFF

J: TRBJ2-3
size: many
D: TRBD1
V: TRBV20-1
DNA: TGCAGTGCTAGAGTTGGACAGGGTGATGCAGATACGCAGTATTTT
CDR3: CSARVGQGDADTQYF

J: TRBJ2-5
size: many
D: TRBD2
V: TRBV19
DNA: TGTGCCAGTAGTCATAGACGCGGAGCGGGGCAAGAGACCCAGTACTTC
CDR3: CASSHRRGAGQETQYF

J: TRBJ1-5
size: many
D: -
V: TRBV7-6
DNA: TGTGCCAGCAGCTTAGTTCTGCGGGGGTCAAACAATCAGCCCCAGCATTTT
CDR3: CASSLVLRGSNNQPQHF

J: TRBJ1-1
size: few
D: -
V: TRBV6-5
DNA: TGTGCCAGCAGTTACGCCCAGGGACTGAACACTGAAGCTTTCTTT
CDR3: CASSYAQGLNTEAFF

J: TRBJ1-1
size: -
D: -
V: TRBV29-1
DNA: TGCAGCGTTGCACGGGGTCCGGACACTGAAGCTTTCTTT
CDR3: CSVARGPDTEAFF

J: TRBJ1-5
size: few
D: -
V: TRBV2
DNA: TGTGCCAGCAGGGCCGACAGCAACAATCAGCCCCAGCATTTT
CDR3: CASRADSNNQPQHF

J: TRBJ1-2
size: -
D: -
V: TRBV7-9
DNA: TGTGCCAGCAGCTTACCGGGTTCGTCCTATGGCTACACCTTC
CDR3: CASSLPGSSYGYTF

J: TRBJ1-3
size: many
D: -
V: TRBV9
DNA: TGTGCCAGCAGCGTAGACCAGGGGTACTACACCATATATTTT
CDR3: CASSVDQGYYTIYF

J: TRBJ2-1
size: many
D: TRBD1
V: TRBV24-1
DNA: TGTGCCACCAGTGTCGGGACAGGGTATGAGCAGTTCTTC
CDR3: CATSVGTGYEQFF

J: TRBJ1-2
size: -
D: -
V: TRBV5-1
DNA: TGCGCCAGCAGCTTGAACCGGGGGCCTAACTATGGCTACACCTTC
CDR3: CASSLNRGPNYGYTF

J: TRBJ2-7
size: many
D: -
V: TRBV20-1
DNA: TGCAGTGCTTTACCGGGACGGATGTATTACGAGCAGTACTTC
CDR3: CSALPGRMYYEQYF

J: TRBJ1-2
size: -
D: -
V: TRBV4-3
DNA: TGCGCCAGCAGCCAAGACTCCCGGAGAGACTATGGCTACACCTTC
CDR3: CASSQDSRRDYGYTF

J: TRBJ2-4
size: few
D: -
V: TRBV4-3
DNA: TGCGCCAGCAGCCAATTCTGGGCAGGGGCGGCCAAAAACATTCAGTACTTC
CDR3: CASSQFWAGAAKNIQYF

J: TRBJ1-2
size: -
D: TRBD1
V: TRBV29-1
DNA: TGCAGCGTTGTCGGCGACAGGGAAAAAGTTGGCTACACCTTC
CDR3: CSVVGDREKVGYTF

J: TRBJ1-3
size: -
D: -
V: TRBV15
DNA: TGTGCCACCAGCACCCCAGGGGTCGTTTCTGGAAACACCATATATTTT
CDR3: CATSTPGVVSGNTIYF

J: TRBJ2-3
size: few
D: -
V: TRBV6-2/TRBV6-3
DNA: TGTGCCAGCGAGGGGCGAGCTAGCACAGATACGCAGTATTTT
CDR3: CASEGRASTDTQYF

J: TRBJ1-5
size: many
D: TRBD1
V: TRBV7-2
DNA: TGTGCCAGCAGCTTTACAGGGGGAAATCAGCCCCAGCATTTT
CDR3: CASSFTGGNQPQHF

J: TRBJ2-3
size: -
D: TRBD1
V: TRBV5-1
DNA: TGCGCCAGTACCGGGACAGGGGCCCCCACAGATACGCAGTATTTT
CDR3: CASTGTGAPTDTQYF

J: TRBJ2-7
size: -
D: TRBD1
V: TRBV10-3
DNA: TGTGCCACCCGGAACAGGGGCAACGAGCAGTACTTC
CDR3: CATRNRGNEQYF

J: TRBJ1-2
size: few
D: -
V: TRBV12-3/TRBV12-4
DNA: TGTGCCAGCAGCTCTACCCAGGGGCGGGCTAACTATGGCTACACCTTC
CDR3: CASSSTQGRANYGYTF

J: TRBJ2-5
size: -
D: -
V: TRBV20-1
DNA: TGCAGTGCTAGTAGAGGGACTGCTCAAGAGACCCAGTACTTC
CDR3: CSASRGTAQETQYF

J: TRBJ2-1
size: many
D: TRBD2
V: TRBV7-9
DNA: TGTGCCAGCAGCCAAAGCGGGGGGGCGCGAAATGAGCAGTTCTTC
CDR3: CASSQSGGARNEQFF

J: TRBJ1-3
size: few
D: TRBD1
V: TRBV20-1
DNA: TGCAGTGCTAACAACCAGGGGGCTGGTGGAAACACCATATATTTT
CDR3: CSANNQGAGGNTIYF

J: TRBJ1-4
size: many
D: -
V: TRBV18
DNA: TGTGCCAGCTCACGAAAGACAGGCACTAATGAAAAACTGTTTTTT
CDR3: CASSRKTGTNEKLFF

J: TRBJ2-1
size: -
D: -
V: TRBV11-2
DNA: TGTGCCAGCAGCTTAGTGCCCCAACCGGATAATGAGCAGTTCTTC
CDR3: CASSLVPQPDNEQFF

J: TRBJ2-1
size: -
D: -
V: TRBV7-6
DNA: TGTGCCAGCAGCCCTAGGAGGTACAATGAGCAGTTCTTC
CDR3: CASSPRRYNEQFF

J: TRBJ2-4
size: few
D: -
V: TRBV6-5
DNA: TGTGCCAGCAGTTGGAGGGGAGTTTCGAACATTCAGTACTTC
CDR3: CASSWRGVSNIQYF

J: TRBJ1-5
size: few
D: -
V: TRBV3-1
DNA: TGTGCCAGTCGGGACGGTTATAGCAATCAGCCCCAGCATTTT
CDR3: CASRDGYSNQPQHF

J: TRBJ2-1
size: few
D: TRBD2
V: TRBV19
DNA: TGTGCCAGTAGTAGGGCTAGCGGGGGGGCTTTCTACAATGAGCAGTTCTTC
CDR3: CASSRASGGAFYNEQFF

J: TRBJ2-2
size: few
D: TRBD1
V: TRBV2
DNA: TGTGCCAGCAGTGAAACAGGGGGCAACACCGGGGAGCTGTTTTTT
CDR3: CASSETGGNTGELFF

J: TRBJ2-3
size: many
D: -
V: TRBV10-3
DNA: TGTGCCATCAGTGAGAACGGGGATACGCAGTATTTT
CDR3: CAISENGDTQYF

J: TRBJ1-1
size: -
D: -
V: TRBV4-1
DNA: TGCGCCAGCAGCCACCCCGGGGGCGCTGAAGCTTTCTTT
CDR3: CASSHPGGAEAFF

J: TRBJ2-7
size: few
D: -
V: TRBV5-1
DNA: TGCGCCAGCAGCAACTTTGGGGCCGCCAACTACGAGCAGTACTTC
CDR3: CASSNFGAANYEQYF

J: TRBJ2-2
size: -
D: -
V: TRBV7-9
DNA: TGTGCCAGCAGCTCGACAGTCTCGAACACCGGGGAGCTGTTTTTT
CDR3: CASSSTVSNTGELFF

J: TRBJ2-1
size: few
D: TRBD2
V: TRBV7-8
DNA: TGTGCCAGCAGCTCCTCAATTAGAGCGGGGGTGTTAACTAGGTCCTACAATGAGCAGTTCTTC
CDR3: CASSSSIRAGVLTRSYNEQFF

J: TRBJ1-1
size: many
D: -
V: TRBV18
DNA: TGTGCCAGCTCACCCAGACAGTACCCTGAAGCTTTCTTT
CDR3: CASSPRQYPEAFF

J: TRBJ2-5
size: -
D: -
V: TRBV7-7
DNA: TGTGCCAGCAGCTTAGTGAGTGGGGGGCAAGAGACCCAGTACTTC
CDR3: CASSLVSGGQETQYF

J: TRBJ1-5
size: many
D: -
V: TRBV4-3
DNA: TGCGCCAGCAGCCAAGCGCCGGCCGTAGGCAATCAGCCCCAGCATTTT
CDR3: CASSQAPAVGNQPQHF

J: TRBJ2-1
size: -
D: -
V: TRBV29-1
DNA: TGCAGCGTTGAAGATACAGGGACCCACAATGAGCAGTTCTTC
CDR3: CSVEDTGTHNEQFF

J: TRBJ2-7
size: many
D: TRBD2
V: TRBV29-1
DNA: TGCAGCGTCGCCCGTAGGACTAGCGGGGCCGGGGCGCAGTACTTC
CDR3: CSVARRTSGAGAQYF

J: TRBJ2-5
size: once
D: -
V: TRBV11-2
DNA: TGTGCCGGCAGCTTAGAGAACAGACAAGAGACCCAGTACTTC
CDR3: CAGSLENRQETQYF

J: TRBJ2-1
size: -
D: -
V: TRBV4-1
DNA: TGCGCCAGCAGCCAAGAAAGGACCGCGGGCCCCAATGAGCAGTTCTTC
CDR3: CASSQERTAGPNEQFF

J: TRBJ2-2
size: few
D: -
V: TRBV7-7
DNA: TGTGCCAGCAGCACGGGGGTGGACACCGGGGAGCTGTTTTTT
CDR3: CASSTGVDTGELFF

J: TRBJ2-3
size: many
D: -
V: TRBV7-6
DNA: TGTGCCAGCAGCTTAGAAGCATCCACAGATACGCAGTATTTT
CDR3: CASSLEASTDTQYF

J: TRBJ2-5
size: -
D: TRBD1
V: TRBV11-1
DNA: TGTGCCAGCAGCTTACGACCGGGACAGGGTAGAGAGACCCAGTACTTC
CDR3: CASSLRPGQGRETQYF

J: TRBJ2-5
size: -
D: -
V: TRBV20-1
DNA: TGCAGTGCTAGTGTATCTTCGGTTCAAGAGACCCAGTACTTC
CDR3: CSASVSSVQETQYF